The T cell receptor (beta chain) under discussion was sequenced for a study of blood T cell repertoires in COVID-19. Study-level background: The United States, Italy and Spain supplied acute and convalescent COVID-19 samples. In each case, the material was cDNA or gDNA derived from T cells, B-cell-depleted T cells, or PBMCs.

Authors' data handling: The assay estimated nucleated cells by amplifying reference gene primers. Profiled with immunoSEQ multiplex PCR; TCRdb holds only in-frame clones, not every one. V and J calls and clone size are as listed in that table; D and trimming were resolved from the DNA. Here the sample spans approximately 80,000 clones, 77% being singletons. Trimming pared 10 bases from V and 9 bases from J, leaving 18 bases between. CDR3 length: 12 amino acids. The sample was peripheral blood. This receptor was obtained from a human donor in a cohort sampled during active COVID-19. The chain couples TRBV12-3 or TRBV12-4 to TRBJ1-1; tentatively, D is TRBD1 (6 bases). CDR3 bases: TGTGCCAACACCAAACTAGGACAGAAAGCTTTCTTT. Translated: CANTKLGQKAFF.